The rows below give T cell receptor beta chains drawn from one sample of a study of T cell changes during pregnancy in multiple sclerosis. Libraries were prepared by immunoSEQ multiplex PCR; TCRdb keeps only in-frame clonotypes and omits some of them. This repertoire shows nearly 25,000 clones, approximately 90% found once; its top ten account for around 0.74%. The sample was CD4+ T cells from peripheral blood mononuclear cells, taken in the first trimester of pregnancy. The receptor source for this set is a female donor in good health, enrolled as a control in a pregnancy study. Each CDR3 is given with its conserved first and last residue. A D gene is named only where the DNA matches it firmly. Only some rows state a clone size, as once, few, many or a class for expanded clones.

TRBJ2-3 | TRBD2 | TRBV5-1 | - | CASSSLAGGTDTQYF | TGCGCCAGCAGCTCCCTAGCGGGCGGCACAGATACGCAGTATTTT
TRBJ2-1 | TRBD2 | TRBV11-2 | - | CASSPRGAGGNNEQFF | TGTGCCAGCAGCCCCCGTGGGGCGGGAGGGAACAATGAGCAGTTCTTC
TRBJ1-2 | - | TRBV7-2 | - | CASSQGLQANGYTF | TGTGCCAGCAGCCAGGGGTTACAGGCGAATGGCTACACCTTC
TRBJ2-1 | TRBD2 | TRBV9 | - | CASSPRTSGRNEQFF | TGTGCCAGCAGCCCCCGGACTAGCGGGAGGAATGAGCAGTTCTTC
TRBJ2-1 | TRBD2 | TRBV29-1 | - | CSVEGASGEPYNEQFF | TGCAGCGTTGAAGGAGCTAGCGGGGAACCCTACAATGAGCAGTTCTTC
TRBJ2-1 | - | TRBV1 | - | CTSSQPITSGRVNEQFF | TGCACCAGCAGCCAGCCTATAACTAGCGGGAGGGTTAATGAGCAGTTCTTC
TRBJ2-5 | TRBD2 | TRBV5-1 | - | CASSLEGTSEQETQYF | TGCGCCAGCAGCTTGGAGGGGACTAGCGAACAAGAGACCCAGTACTTC
TRBJ1-2 | TRBD1 | TRBV5-4 | - | CASSFRTGNNYGYTF | TGTGCCAGCAGCTTCCGGACAGGAAATAACTATGGCTACACCTTC
TRBJ2-5 | TRBD2 | TRBV2 | - | CASRGTSGGMETQYF | TGTGCCAGCAGAGGGACTAGCGGGGGGATGGAGACCCAGTACTTC
TRBJ1-1 | TRBD1 | TRBV5-1 | - | CASSGTGGNTEAFF | TGCGCCAGCAGCGGGACAGGTGGTAACACTGAAGCTTTCTTT
TRBJ2-2 | TRBD2 | TRBV4-1 | - | CASSQGGGTGELFF | TGCGCCAGCAGCCAAGGGGGGGGCACCGGGGAGCTGTTTTTT
TRBJ1-6 | - | TRBV6-6 | once | CASSTGGNNSPLHF | TGTGCCAGCAGTACGGGAGGGAATAATTCACCCCTCCACTTT
TRBJ1-3 | - | TRBV6-6 | - | CASSSRVPSGNTIYF | TGTGCCAGCAGTTCCAGGGTACCCTCTGGAAACACCATATATTTT
TRBJ1-5 | - | TRBV7-3 | - | CASSEGAGQPQHF | TGTGCCAGCAGCGAAGGGGCCGGGCAGCCCCAGCATTTT
TRBJ2-7 | TRBD2 | TRBV28 | - | CASGGGMDEQYF | TGTGCCAGCGGCGGGGGTATGGACGAGCAGTACTTC
TRBJ2-1 | TRBD2 | TRBV7-3 | - | CASSRGTSGGPYNEQFF | TGTGCCAGCAGCCGTGGGACTAGCGGGGGGCCCTACAATGAGCAGTTCTTC
TRBJ1-1 | TRBD1 | TRBV7-9 | once | CASSLGQGDTEAFF | TGTGCCAGCAGCTTGGGTCAGGGGGACACTGAAGCTTTCTTT
TRBJ2-1 | - | TRBV5-6 | - | CASSARGYNEQFF | TGTGCCAGCAGCGCCCGGGGCTACAATGAGCAGTTCTTC
TRBJ2-7 | - | TRBV7-8 | - | CASSLGGRGTPQEQYF | TGTGCCAGCAGCTTAGGGGGGAGGGGGACGCCCCAAGAGCAGTACTTC
TRBJ1-4 | - | TRBV10-3 | - | CAISEVTANEKLFF | TGTGCCATCAGTGAGGTCACAGCTAATGAAAAACTGTTTTTT
TRBJ1-5 | - | TRBV28 | - | CASSFGQSNQPQHF | TGTGCCAGCAGTTTTGGGCAGAGCAATCAGCCCCAGCATTTT
TRBJ1-4 | TRBD1 | TRBV28 | - | CASTGQGTGKLFF | TGTGCCAGCACGGGACAGGGAACAGGAAAACTGTTTTTT
TRBJ1-4 | - | TRBV6-1 | once | CASDRPTANEKLFF | TGTGCCAGCGACAGGCCGACAGCTAATGAAAAACTGTTTTTT
TRBJ2-7 | - | TRBV2 | - | CASKRLATYEQYF | TGTGCCAGCAAGCGGCTAGCAACCTACGAGCAGTACTTC
TRBJ1-2 | TRBD1 | TRBV5-1 | - | CASSLRQGATIYGYTF | TGCGCCAGCAGCCTACGACAGGGGGCGACTATCTATGGCTACACCTTC
TRBJ2-4 | - | TRBV2 | - | CASSRRGSRFIQYF | TGTGCCAGCTCCCGACGGGGGAGCCGGTTTATTCAGTACTTC
TRBJ1-5 | - | TRBV11-3 | - | CASSYRLDSNQPQHF | TGTGCCAGCAGCTACAGGCTGGATAGCAATCAGCCCCAGCATTTT
TRBJ1-1 | - | TRBV7-9 | - | CASGAITEAFF | TGTGCCAGCGGGGCTATAACTGAAGCTTTCTTT
TRBJ1-1 | - | TRBV9 | - | CASSVGQKNTEAFF | TGTGCCAGCAGCGTAGGGCAAAAGAACACTGAAGCTTTCTTT
TRBJ1-1 | - | TRBV19 | - | CASRNVGRAAEAFF | TGTGCCAGTAGAAATGTAGGCAGGGCGGCTGAAGCTTTCTTT
TRBJ2-2 | TRBD2 | TRBV19 | - | CASRGGAGELFF | TGTGCCAGTCGTGGGGGGGCCGGGGAGCTGTTTTTT
TRBJ1-4 | TRBD1 | TRBV6-1 | - | CASSTDRGGEKLFF | TGTGCCAGCAGTACGGACAGGGGTGGGGAAAAACTGTTTTTT
TRBJ2-7 | TRBD1 | TRBV6-1 | - | CASSEGWGQGNEQYF | TGTGCCAGCAGTGAAGGGTGGGGACAGGGTAACGAGCAGTACTTC
TRBJ1-3 | - | TRBV5-8 | - | CASSLARTAVDF | TGTGCCAGCAGCTTGGCCCGGACAGCAGTGGATTTT
TRBJ1-6 | - | TRBV9 | - | CASSVGLENSPLHF | TGTGCCAGCAGCGTAGGGTTGGAGAATTCACCCCTCCACTTT
TRBJ2-7 | - | TRBV15 | - | CATSRDSNYEQYF | TGTGCCACCAGCAGAGATTCCAACTACGAGCAGTACTTC
TRBJ2-7 | TRBD2 | TRBV19 | - | CASRRTAGGPNHEQYF | TGTGCCAGTAGAAGGACAGCGGGAGGCCCGAACCACGAGCAGTACTTC
TRBJ2-7 | TRBD2 | TRBV10-3 | - | CAILSDAGGSYEQYF | TGTGCCATCCTCAGTGACGCGGGAGGTTCCTACGAGCAGTACTTC
TRBJ2-2 | TRBD2 | TRBV5-1 | - | CASSLLAGTNTGELFF | TGCGCCAGCAGCCTACTAGCGGGAACGAACACCGGGGAGCTGTTTTTT
TRBJ1-3 | - | TRBV11-2 | - | CASSLGGLSGNTIYF | TGTGCCAGCAGCTTAGGCGGGCTCTCTGGAAACACCATATATTTT
TRBJ2-7 | TRBD1 | TRBV18 | - | CASSLQGVPYEQYF | TGTGCCAGCTCGTTACAGGGGGTCCCCTACGAGCAGTACTTC
TRBJ1-3 | TRBD1 | TRBV12-5 | - | CASGLDQGAVGAF | TGTGCTAGTGGTTTGGATCAGGGGGCCGTAGGGGCATTT
TRBJ1-5 | - | TRBV27 | - | CASSFTSPIVGHQPQHF | TGTGCCAGCAGTTTCACTTCACCGATCGTTGGGCATCAGCCCCAGCATTTT
TRBJ1-3 | - | TRBV30 | - | CAWSALSGNTIYF | TGTGCCTGGAGTGCCTTATCTGGAAACACCATATATTTT
TRBJ2-5 | TRBD2 | TRBV2 | - | CASGGGTQYF | TGTGCCAGCGGCGGGGGTACCCAGTACTTC
TRBJ1-2 | TRBD1 | TRBV7-2 | - | CASSSQGVGYTF | TGTGCCAGCAGCTCACAGGGGGTGGGCTACACCTTC
TRBJ1-1 | TRBD1 | TRBV18 | - | CASSPIQGAQTEAFF | TGTGCCAGCTCACCAATCCAGGGGGCGCAAACTGAAGCTTTCTTT
TRBJ2-2 | - | TRBV2 | once | CASSEEGSGELFF | TGTGCCAGCAGTGAAGAGGGGTCCGGGGAGCTGTTTTTT
TRBJ1-2 | - | TRBV6-5 | - | CASTSRAGPYGYTF | TGTGCCAGCACCTCGAGAGCGGGACCCTATGGCTACACCTTC
TRBJ2-1 | - | TRBV19 | once | CASSIGSWGVVTEQFF | TGTGCCAGTAGTATAGGTAGTTGGGGGGTGGTTACTGAGCAGTTCTTC
TRBJ1-1 | - | TRBV30 | - | CAWSVGGNTEAFF | TGTGCCTGGAGTGTAGGCGGGAACACTGAAGCTTTCTTT